This T cell receptor (beta chain) was identified during a study of OX40 agonist ivuxolimab in advanced cancers. Study details: A male proportion of 70% to 90% was recorded, with mean age around 64 years and range about 23 to 90.

Per germline, CDR1 MNHNS and CDR2 SASEGT. Trimming took 2 bases from V and 9 from J, leaving 11 bases between them. The CDR3 extends over 14 amino acids. The protocol was immunoSEQ multiplex PCR, while the TCRdb copy is restricted to in-frame clones and leaves out a portion. The repertoire includes approximately 66,000 clones, 86% of them detected once, and roughly 1.1% sits in the top ten. The specimen comprised CD4+ or CD8+ T cells sorted from blood, sampled in a trial of the OX40 agonist ivuxolimab. The V and J genes are TRBV6-1 and TRBJ1-6, with D perhaps matching TRBD1 (6 bases). This TCR came from an adult with an advanced solid tumor such as melanoma, head and neck, liver or kidney cancer. CDR3 in amino acids: CASSETGGLSPLHF. The CDR3 coding sequence is TGTGCCAGCAGTGAAACGGGGGGGCTTTCACCCCTCCACTTT.